Reported below is one T cell receptor beta chain. This entry comes from a study of blood T cell repertoires in COVID-19. V trimming: 0 bases; J trimming: 5 bases; junction bases outside the gene matches: 6. CDR1 and CDR2 from the germline V gene are GTSNPN and SVGIG (reference sequence). The CDR3 is made up of 15 amino acids. Profiling relied on immunoSEQ multiplex PCR, and the TCRdb table lists in-frame clones only, not all of them. The table records about 250,000 clones, around three quarters of them present only once. V gene TRBV30 combines with J gene TRBJ1-4, with 7 bases aligning to TRBD1. The sample consisted of peripheral blood. The sequence was collected from a woman over 75 with acute or convalescent COVID-19. In DNA form, the CDR3 reads TGTGCCTGGAGTGTACTCGGGACAGAGAATGAAAAACTGTTTTTT. Protein: CAWSVLGTENEKLFF. Full variable domain (outside the CDR3, taken from reference TRBV30 and TRBJ1-4): SQTIHQWPATLVQPVGSPLSLECTVEGTSNPNLYWYRQAAGRGLQLLFYSVGIGQISSEVPQNLSASRPQDRQFILSSKKLLLSDSGFYLCAWSVLGTENEKLFFGSGTQLSVL.